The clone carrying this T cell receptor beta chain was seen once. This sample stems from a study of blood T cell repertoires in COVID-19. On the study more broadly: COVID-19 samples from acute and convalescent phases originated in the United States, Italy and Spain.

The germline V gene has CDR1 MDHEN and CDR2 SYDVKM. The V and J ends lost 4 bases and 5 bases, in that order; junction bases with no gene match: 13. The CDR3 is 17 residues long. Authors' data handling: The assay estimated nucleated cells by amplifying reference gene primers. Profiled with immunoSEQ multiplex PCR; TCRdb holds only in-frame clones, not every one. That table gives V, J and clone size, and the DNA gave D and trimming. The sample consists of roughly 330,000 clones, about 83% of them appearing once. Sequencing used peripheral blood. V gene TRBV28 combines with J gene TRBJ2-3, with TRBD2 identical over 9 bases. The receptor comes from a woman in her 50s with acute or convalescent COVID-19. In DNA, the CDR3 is TGTGCCAGCAGTTCGCCCGTAGCGGGGGACGGGAGAGATACGCAGTATTTT. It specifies CASSSPVAGDGRDTQYF.